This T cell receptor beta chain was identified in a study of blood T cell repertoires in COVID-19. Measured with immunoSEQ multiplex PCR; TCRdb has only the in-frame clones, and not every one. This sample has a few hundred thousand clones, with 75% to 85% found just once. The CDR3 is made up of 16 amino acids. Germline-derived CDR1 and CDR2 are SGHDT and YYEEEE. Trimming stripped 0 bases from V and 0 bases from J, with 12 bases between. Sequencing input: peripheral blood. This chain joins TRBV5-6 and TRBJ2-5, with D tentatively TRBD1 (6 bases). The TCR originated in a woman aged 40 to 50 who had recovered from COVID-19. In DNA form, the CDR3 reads TGTGCCAGCAGCTTGGCCAGGGGCCTATACCAAGAGACCCAGTACTTC. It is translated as CASSLARGLYQETQYF. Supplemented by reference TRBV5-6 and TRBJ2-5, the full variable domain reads DAGVTQSPTHLIKTRGQQVTLRCSPKSGHDTVSWYQQALGQGPQFIFQYYEEEERQRGNFPDRFSGHQFPNYSSELNVNALLLGDSALYLCASSLARGLYQETQYFGPGTRLLVL.